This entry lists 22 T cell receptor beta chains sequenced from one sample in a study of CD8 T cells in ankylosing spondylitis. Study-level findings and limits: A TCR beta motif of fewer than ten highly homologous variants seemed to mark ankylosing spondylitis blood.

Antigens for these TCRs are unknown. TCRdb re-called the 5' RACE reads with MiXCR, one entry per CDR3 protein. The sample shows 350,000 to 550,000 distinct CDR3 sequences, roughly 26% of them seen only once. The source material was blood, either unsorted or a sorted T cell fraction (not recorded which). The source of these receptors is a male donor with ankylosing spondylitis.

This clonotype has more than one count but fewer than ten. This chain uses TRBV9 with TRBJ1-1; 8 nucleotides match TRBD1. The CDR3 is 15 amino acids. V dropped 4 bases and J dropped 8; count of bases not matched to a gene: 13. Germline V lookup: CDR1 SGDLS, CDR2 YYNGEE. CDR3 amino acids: CASSPEPPTGAEAFF. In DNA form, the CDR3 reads TGTGCCAGCAGCCCCGAGCCCCCGACAGGGGCCGAAGCTTTCTTT.

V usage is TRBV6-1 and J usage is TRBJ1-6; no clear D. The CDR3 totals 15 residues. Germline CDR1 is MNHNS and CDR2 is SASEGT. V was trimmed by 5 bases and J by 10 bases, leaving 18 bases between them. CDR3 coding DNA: TGTGCCAGCAGTCCGGAGGTGGGGTTTTCCTCACCCCTCCACTTT. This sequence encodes CASSPEVGFSSPLHF.

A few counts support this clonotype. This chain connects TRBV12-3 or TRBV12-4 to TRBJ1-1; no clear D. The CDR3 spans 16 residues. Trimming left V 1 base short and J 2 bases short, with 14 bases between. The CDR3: CASSLVFGPKNTEAFF. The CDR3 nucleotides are TGTGCCAGCAGTTTAGTTTTCGGGCCCAAAAACACTGAAGCTTTCTTT.

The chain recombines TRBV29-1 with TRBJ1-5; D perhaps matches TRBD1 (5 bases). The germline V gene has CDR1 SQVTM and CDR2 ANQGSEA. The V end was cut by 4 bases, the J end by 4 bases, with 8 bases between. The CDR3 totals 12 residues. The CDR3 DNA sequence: TGCAGCGTTGGGGGGGTGAATCAGCCCCAGCATTTT. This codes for CSVGGVNQPQHF.

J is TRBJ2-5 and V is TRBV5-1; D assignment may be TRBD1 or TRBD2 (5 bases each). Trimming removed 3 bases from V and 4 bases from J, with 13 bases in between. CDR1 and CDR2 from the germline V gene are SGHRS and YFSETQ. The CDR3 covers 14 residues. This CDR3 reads CASSSATGAETQYF. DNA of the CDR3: TGCGCCAGCAGCTCGGCGACCGGGGCAGAGACCCAGTACTTC.

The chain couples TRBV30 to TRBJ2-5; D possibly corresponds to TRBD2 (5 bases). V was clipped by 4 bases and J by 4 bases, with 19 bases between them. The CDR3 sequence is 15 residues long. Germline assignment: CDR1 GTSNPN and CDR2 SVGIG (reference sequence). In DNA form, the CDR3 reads TGTGCCTGGAATAGCGACGCGTCTGGGCGAGAGACCCAGTACTTC. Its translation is CAWNSDASGRETQYF.

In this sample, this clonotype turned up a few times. The CDR3 DNA follows: TGTGCCACCAGTGATCTCCGGGACATACAAGAGACCCAGTACTTC. Protein: CATSDLRDIQETQYF. The chain uses TRBV24-1 and TRBJ2-5; tentative D call: TRBD1 (6 bases). CDR1 and CDR2 from the germline V gene are KGHDR and SFDVKD. V gave up 3 bases and J gave up 2 bases, with 12 bases separating them. CDR3 length: 15 amino acids.

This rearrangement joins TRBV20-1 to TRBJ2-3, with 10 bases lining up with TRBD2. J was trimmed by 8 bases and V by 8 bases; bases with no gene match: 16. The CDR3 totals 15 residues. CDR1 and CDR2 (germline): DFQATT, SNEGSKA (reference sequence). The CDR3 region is CSSIGLAGVPATQYF. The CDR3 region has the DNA TGCAGTTCTATCGGGCTAGCGGGAGTACCCGCTACGCAGTATTTT.

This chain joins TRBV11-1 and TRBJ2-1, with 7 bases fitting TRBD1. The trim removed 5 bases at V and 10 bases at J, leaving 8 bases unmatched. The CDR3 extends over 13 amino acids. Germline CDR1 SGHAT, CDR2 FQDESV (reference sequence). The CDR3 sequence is CASSLRGRGEQFF. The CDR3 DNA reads TGTGCCAGCAGCCTAAGGGGGCGTGGGGAGCAGTTCTTC.

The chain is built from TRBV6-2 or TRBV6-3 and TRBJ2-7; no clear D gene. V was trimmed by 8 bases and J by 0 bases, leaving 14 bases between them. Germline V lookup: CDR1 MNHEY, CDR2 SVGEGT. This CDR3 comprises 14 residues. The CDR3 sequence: CASVTNTFSYEQYF. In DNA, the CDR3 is TGTGCCAGCGTGACGAACACCTTCTCCTACGAGCAGTACTTC.

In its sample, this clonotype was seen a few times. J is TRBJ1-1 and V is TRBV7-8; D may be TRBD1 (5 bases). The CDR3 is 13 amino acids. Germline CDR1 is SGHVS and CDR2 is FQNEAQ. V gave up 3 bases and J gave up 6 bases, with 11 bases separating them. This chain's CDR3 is CASSLGQASEAFF. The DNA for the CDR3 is TGTGCCAGCAGCTTGGGGCAGGCCTCTGAAGCTTTCTTT.

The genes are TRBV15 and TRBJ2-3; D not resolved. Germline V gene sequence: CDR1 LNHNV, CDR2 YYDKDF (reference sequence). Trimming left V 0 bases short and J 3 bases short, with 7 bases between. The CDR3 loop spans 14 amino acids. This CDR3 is CATSRDPVTDTQYF. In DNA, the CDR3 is TGTGCCACCAGCAGAGATCCAGTTACAGATACGCAGTATTTT.

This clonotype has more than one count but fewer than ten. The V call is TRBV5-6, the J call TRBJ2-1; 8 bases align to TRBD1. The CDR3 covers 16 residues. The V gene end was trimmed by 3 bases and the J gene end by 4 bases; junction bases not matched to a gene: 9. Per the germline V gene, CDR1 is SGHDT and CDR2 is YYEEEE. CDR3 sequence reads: CASSSSTGERYNEQFF. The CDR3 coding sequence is TGTGCCAGCAGCTCCTCGACAGGGGAAAGGTACAATGAGCAGTTCTTC.

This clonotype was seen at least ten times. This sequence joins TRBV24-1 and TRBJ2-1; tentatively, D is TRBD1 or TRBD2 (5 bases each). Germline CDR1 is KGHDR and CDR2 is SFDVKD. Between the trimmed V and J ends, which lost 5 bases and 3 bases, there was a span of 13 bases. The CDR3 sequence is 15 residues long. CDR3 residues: CATSATLGGYNEQFF. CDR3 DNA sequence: TGTGCCACCAGTGCGACCCTTGGGGGCTACAATGAGCAGTTCTTC.

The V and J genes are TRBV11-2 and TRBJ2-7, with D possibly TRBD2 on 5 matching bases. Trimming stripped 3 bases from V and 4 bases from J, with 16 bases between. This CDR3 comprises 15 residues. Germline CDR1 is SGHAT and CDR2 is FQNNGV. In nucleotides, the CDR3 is TGTGCCAGCAGCTTTCGGGCTAGCCCGTCTTACGAGCAGTACTTC. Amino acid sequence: CASSFRASPSYEQYF.

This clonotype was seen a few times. In nucleotides, the CDR3 is TGTGCCAGCAGCCCCCGCGAGAGCGGTAACTACAATGAGCAGTTCTTC. Translating it yields CASSPRESGNYNEQFF. The chain is built from TRBV3-1 and TRBJ2-1, with D perhaps TRBD2 (5 bases). Per the germline V gene, CDR1 is LGHDT and CDR2 is YNNKEL (reference sequence). V was cut by 4 bases and J by 3 bases, with 16 bases left in between. The CDR3 spans 16 residues.

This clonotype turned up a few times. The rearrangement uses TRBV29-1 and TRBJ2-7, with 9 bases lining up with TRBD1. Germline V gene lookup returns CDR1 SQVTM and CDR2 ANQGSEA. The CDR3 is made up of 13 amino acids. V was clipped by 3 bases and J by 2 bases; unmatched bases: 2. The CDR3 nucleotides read TGCAGCGTTGAGGGACAGGGAGCCTACGAGCAGTACTTC. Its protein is CSVEGQGAYEQYF.

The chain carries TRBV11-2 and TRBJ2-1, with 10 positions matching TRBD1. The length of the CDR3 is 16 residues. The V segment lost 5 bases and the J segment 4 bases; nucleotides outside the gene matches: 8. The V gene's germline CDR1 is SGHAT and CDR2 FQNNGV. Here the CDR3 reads CASSHSGQGGYNEQFF. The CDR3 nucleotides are TGTGCCAGCAGCCACTCCGGACAGGGGGGGTACAATGAGCAGTTCTTC.

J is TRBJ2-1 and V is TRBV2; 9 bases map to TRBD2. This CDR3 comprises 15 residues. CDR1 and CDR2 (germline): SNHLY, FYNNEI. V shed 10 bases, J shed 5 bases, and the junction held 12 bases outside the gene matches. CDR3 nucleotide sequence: TGTGCCACTCAAACGGGTAGCGGGAGTGACAATGAGCAGTTCTTC. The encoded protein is CATQTGSGSDNEQFF.

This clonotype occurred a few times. In nucleotides, the CDR3 is TGCAGTGCTAGGAATCCCGGGCGGGGGGACTACAATGAGCAGTTCTTC. This encodes CSARNPGRGDYNEQFF. This chain connects TRBV20-1 to TRBJ2-1; 8 bases agree with TRBD2. This CDR3 is built from 16 residues. Germline CDR1 and CDR2: DFQATT and SNEGSKA (reference sequence). V lost 3 bases, J lost 3 bases, and 10 bases stayed unmatched.

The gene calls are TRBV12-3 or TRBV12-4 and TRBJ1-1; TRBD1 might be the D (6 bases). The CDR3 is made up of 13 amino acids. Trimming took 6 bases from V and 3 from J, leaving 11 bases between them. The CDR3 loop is CASRRTGHTEAFF. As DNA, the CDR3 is TGTGCCAGCAGGCGTACAGGGCACACTGAAGCTTTCTTT.

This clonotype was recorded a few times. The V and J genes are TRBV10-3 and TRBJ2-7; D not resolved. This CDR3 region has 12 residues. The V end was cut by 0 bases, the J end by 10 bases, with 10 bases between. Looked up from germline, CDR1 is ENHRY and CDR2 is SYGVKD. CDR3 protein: CAISESFGEQYF. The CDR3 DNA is TGTGCCATCAGTGAGTCGTTTGGAGAACAGTACTTC.